This TCR beta chain comes out of a study of human T cells and chemical hapten exposure. TCRdb re-called the RACE reads through MiXCR, storing one row per CDR3 protein. The sample lists about 81,000 distinct CDR3 sequences, 7% to 8% seen once, with approximately 1.5% in the top ten. Noted time point: patch test 1, 2 weeks after DPC sensitization. As to treatment: therapeutic diphenylcyclopropenone sensitization with weekly scalp DPC. This clonotype came up many times. Its specificity is unknown. Study-wide results and caveats: Significantly more large CDR3 similarity clusters were formed by expanded TCRs than by controls.

The source is a woman in her twenties or thirties with alopecia areata. Some clones in this sample may be carry-over from other donors' samples. The sample in question was whole blood, obtained in connection with sensitization to the hapten diphenylcyclopropenone (DPC).

The CDR3 region is CASSLDWGPYGYTF. The CDR3 nucleotides are TGCGCCAGCAGCTTGGATTGGGGCCCCTATGGCTACACCTTC. The chain joins TRBV5-1 to TRBJ1-2, with D perhaps matching TRBD1 (5 bases). V was cut by 0 bases and J by 4 bases, with 10 bases left in between. The CDR3 contains 14 residues. Germline V CDR1 and CDR2: SGHRS, YFSETQ.